Listed below are T cell receptor beta chains from one sample, sequenced in a study of shared clonotypes between healthy human individuals. Libraries were prepared by immunoSEQ multiplex PCR; TCRdb keeps only in-frame clonotypes and omits some of them. The sample has some 2.1 million clones, roughly 95% seen once. Input material: naive CD4+ T cells sorted from blood. These receptors originate from a man aged 18-30 years in good health. Each CDR3 is given with its conserved first and last residue. The D gene is left open where the match is weak. Clone size appears in some rows only: once, few, many, or a class for an expanded clone.

CDR3 DNA | CDR3 protein | V gene | CDR3 length | J gene | clone size | D gene
TGTGCCAGCAGCTTAAGGTCGGCCAATGAGCAGTTCTTC | CASSLRSANEQFF | TRBV11-2 | 13 | TRBJ2-1 | . | .
TGTGCCAGCAGCCCCAGACAGGGGGGGAGCACAGATACGCAGTATTTT | CASSPRQGGSTDTQYF | TRBV7-2 | 16 | TRBJ2-3 | . | TRBD1
TGTGCCAGCAGGAACACGAAAGGACAGGGAGTTACCTATGGCTACACCTTC | CASRNTKGQGVTYGYTF | TRBV2 | 17 | TRBJ1-2 | . | TRBD1
TGTGCCAGCAGGACGACCGGGACACGGTACGAGCAGTACTTC | CASRTTGTRYEQYF | TRBV6-1 | 14 | TRBJ2-7 | . | .
TGTGCCAGCAGCCCGGTGGGGGGAGAAGAGACCCAGTACTTC | CASSPVGGEETQYF | TRBV7-2 | 14 | TRBJ2-5 | . | .
TGTGCCAGCAGTTTATCGGACAGGGCTTCCAACGGAGCTTTCTTT | CASSLSDRASNGAFF | TRBV28 | 15 | TRBJ1-1 | . | TRBD1
TGTGCCAGCAGCTTAGTTAGCGGGGCAGGCTATGGCTACACCTTC | CASSLVSGAGYGYTF | TRBV7-6 | 15 | TRBJ1-2 | . | .
TGCAGCGCCTTTCGGACAGGGAACACTGAAGCTTTCTTT | CSAFRTGNTEAFF | TRBV29-1 | 13 | TRBJ1-1 | . | TRBD1
TGTGCCAGCAGCCAGGGGGCAACTAATGAAAAACTGTTTTTT | CASSQGATNEKLFF | TRBV7-9 | 14 | TRBJ1-4 | . | TRBD1
TGTGCCAGCAGCCCCGCCAGGGGGGACGTCGACGAGCAGTACTTC | CASSPARGDVDEQYF | TRBV14 | 15 | TRBJ2-7 | . | .
TGTGCCAGCAACCAAATGGGACTAGCGGGAAATGAGCAGTTCTTC | CASNQMGLAGNEQFF | TRBV6-5 | 15 | TRBJ2-1 | . | TRBD2
TGTGCCAGCAGCTTGCCAGTCGGGCCCGAAAAACTGTTTTTT | CASSLPVGPEKLFF | TRBV5-6 | 14 | TRBJ1-4 | . | .
TGTGCCAGCAGCTTACCGAGTGAGACCCAGTACTTC | CASSLPSETQYF | TRBV7-2 | 12 | TRBJ2-5 | . | .
TGCGCCAGCAGCCAAGCACAGACGGGAAGCGGGGGTCTCTACGAGCAGTACTTC | CASSQAQTGSGGLYEQYF | TRBV4-1 | 18 | TRBJ2-7 | . | TRBD2
TGTGCCAGTACCCCCGGGGGCGGGTCTGGGTTGGATACGCAGTATTTT | CASTPGGGSGLDTQYF | TRBV19 | 16 | TRBJ2-3 | once | .
TGCGCCAGCAGCCGAGCTAGCGGGAGGGCCTCGTCCTACAATGAGCAGTTCTTC | CASSRASGRASSYNEQFF | TRBV4-3 | 18 | TRBJ2-1 | . | TRBD2
TGTGCCAGCCGGACAGGGGGTAGCACAGATACGCAGTATTTT | CASRTGGSTDTQYF | TRBV6-5 | 14 | TRBJ2-3 | once | TRBD1
TGTGCCAGCAGCGTATTGACAGGGAGCTCTGGAAACACCATATATTTT | CASSVLTGSSGNTIYF | TRBV9 | 16 | TRBJ1-3 | . | TRBD1
TGTGCCAGCAGCGCCGGAGGCCTCAACACCGGGGAGCTGTTTTTT | CASSAGGLNTGELFF | TRBV2 | 15 | TRBJ2-2 | . | .
TGCGCCAGCAGGTTAGTGGGCGCAGGGGCAGATACGCAGTATTTT | CASRLVGAGADTQYF | TRBV5-1 | 15 | TRBJ2-3 | . | .
TGCGCCAGCAGTTATGACGGAGTTAATCAGCCCCAGCATTTT | CASSYDGVNQPQHF | TRBV5-1 | 14 | TRBJ1-5 | . | .
TGTGCCAGCAGCCCGGGACAGGGGGCAACAGATACGCAGTATTTT | CASSPGQGATDTQYF | TRBV6-4 | 15 | TRBJ2-3 | . | TRBD1
TGCGCCAGCAGCTTGGAGGGGACTAGCGGTGTCACAGATACGCAGTATTTT | CASSLEGTSGVTDTQYF | TRBV5-1 | 17 | TRBJ2-3 | . | TRBD2
TGTGCCAGCTCCGATCCGGGTTCCGGGGAGCTGTTTTTT | CASSDPGSGELFF | TRBV9 | 13 | TRBJ2-2 | . | .
TGTGCCAGCAGTTACGGAGCTACCTCTCGCACAGATACGCAGTATTTT | CASSYGATSRTDTQYF | TRBV6-5 | 16 | TRBJ2-3 | . | .
TGTGCCAGCAGTGAATTGCTAGCGACTACCTACGAGCAGTACTTC | CASSELLATTYEQYF | TRBV2 | 15 | TRBJ2-7 | . | .
TGCAGTGCCAGGGACGCCTACGAGCAGTACTTC | CSARDAYEQYF | TRBV20-1 | 11 | TRBJ2-7 | . | .
TGTGCCAGCAGCGGGAGACAGGGCCCCAATGAGCAGTTCTTC | CASSGRQGPNEQFF | TRBV9 | 14 | TRBJ2-1 | . | TRBD1
TGTGCCAGCAGCCGGGACACTGAGACCCAGTACTTC | CASSRDTETQYF | TRBV7-6 | 12 | TRBJ2-5 | . | .
TGTGCCAGCAGCTTGGGGCCCCTATTAGCGGGAGCGTTCGGGGAGCTGTTTTTT | CASSLGPLLAGAFGELFF | TRBV5-6 | 18 | TRBJ2-2 | . | TRBD2
TGCGCCAGCAGCTTCCAGGGGGCAACAGATACGCAGTATTTT | CASSFQGATDTQYF | TRBV5-1 | 14 | TRBJ2-3 | . | TRBD1
TGCAGCGTTGTAGGGCGGGGGATACGCACAGATACGCAGTATTTT | CSVVGRGIRTDTQYF | TRBV29-1 | 15 | TRBJ2-3 | . | TRBD2
TGCGCCAGCAGCTTGGAGGCAGGGAAGGGTCAGCCCCAGCATTTT | CASSLEAGKGQPQHF | TRBV5-1 | 15 | TRBJ1-5 | . | .
TGTGCCAGCTCACCACCGAGAGACAGGGTCACTGAAGCTTTCTTT | CASSPPRDRVTEAFF | TRBV18 | 15 | TRBJ1-1 | . | TRBD1
TGTGCCAGCAGCCAAGATTCGGGGTATGTGGATACGCAGTATTTT | CASSQDSGYVDTQYF | TRBV14 | 15 | TRBJ2-3 | . | .
TGCGCCAGCTCCCCCGGGACAGGGGAAACAGATACGCAGTATTTT | CASSPGTGETDTQYF | TRBV5-1 | 15 | TRBJ2-3 | . | TRBD1
TGTGCCAGCAGCGTAGGACGGGCAATGGTGGAGCAGTTCTTC | CASSVGRAMVEQFF | TRBV9 | 14 | TRBJ2-1 | . | .
TGCGCCAGCAGTGAAGTGGAAACTTATAATTCACCCCTCCACTTT | CASSEVETYNSPLHF | TRBV10-2 | 15 | TRBJ1-6 | . | .
TGCGCCAGCAGCCCGACAGGGGGCTTTTATGGCTACACCTTC | CASSPTGGFYGYTF | TRBV4-1 | 14 | TRBJ1-2 | . | TRBD1
TGTGCCAGCAGCTTAGGACAGGGGAACTATGGCTACACCTTC | CASSLGQGNYGYTF | TRBV7-9 | 14 | TRBJ1-2 | once | TRBD1
TGTGCCAGCAGTTACTCGGGCTTAGCGGGAGGAGGGGAGCAGTTCTTC | CASSYSGLAGGGEQFF | TRBV6-5 | 16 | TRBJ2-1 | once | TRBD2
TGTGCCAGTAGACCCGGGACAGGCCTAACCTACGAGCAGTACTTC | CASRPGTGLTYEQYF | TRBV19 | 15 | TRBJ2-7 | . | TRBD1
TGTGCCATCAAGGCTTTACCCGTTCGGTGGCGGAGCAATCAGCCCCAGCATTTT | CAIKALPVRWRSNQPQHF | TRBV10-3 | 18 | TRBJ1-5 | . | .
TGTGCCAGCAGCTTATCACCGGCGGAAGATACGCAGTATTTT | CASSLSPAEDTQYF | TRBV7-9 | 14 | TRBJ2-3 | . | .
TGTGCCAGCAGGGTGACAGGGGAAGAGACCCAGTACTTC | CASRVTGEETQYF | TRBV6-1 | 13 | TRBJ2-5 | . | TRBD1
TGCAGCGTTCGGACCGGCTACGAGCAGTACTTC | CSVRTGYEQYF | TRBV29-1 | 11 | TRBJ2-7 | . | .
TGTGCCAGCAGCTTAGAAGCAGGTAGGAACACTGAAGCTTTCTTT | CASSLEAGRNTEAFF | TRBV7-9 | 15 | TRBJ1-1 | many | .
TGTGCCAGTAGTATTGGACAGTCCTACGAGCAGTACTTC | CASSIGQSYEQYF | TRBV19 | 13 | TRBJ2-7 | . | .
TGTGCCAGCAGTGCCAGGGGGCCTTTGTCCGGGGAGCTGTTTTTT | CASSARGPLSGELFF | TRBV25-1 | 15 | TRBJ2-2 | . | TRBD1
TGTGCCAGTAGCTTCTTGGGTCAGGCGAACACTGAAGCTTTCTTT | CASSFLGQANTEAFF | TRBV19 | 15 | TRBJ1-1 | . | .